The T cell receptor beta chain described here comes from a study of cytomegalovirus exposure and HLA in healthy donors. Study-level points and caveats: Follow-up analysis found HLA locus-dependent TCR association rates, highest for DRB1 and lowest for HLA-C. Across all donors, roughly uniform sequencing depth was an assumption of the presence/absence analyses. Being indistinguishable, some V segments were excluded, TRBV6-2 and TRBV6-3 among them. Using a false discovery rate of 0.05, a later analysis showed that 16,951 TCR beta sequences were associated with HLA alleles.

PCR amplification relied on 60 Vbeta primers (plus 13 Jbeta primers). Assay: immunoSEQ multiplex PCR; the TCRdb copy retains only in-frame clones and omits some. This table has nearly 65,000 clones, 73% appearing once. Points on this clone: The antigen remains unidentified.

CDR1 is SGHNT, CDR2 YYREEE, per germline (reference sequence). CDR3 length: 14 residues. V lost 4 bases and J lost 9; bases outside the gene matches: 12. Sequencing used PBMCs. The source of this sequence is a man aged 50 to 59 in good health and CMV-seronegative. V gene TRBV5-4 combines with J gene TRBJ2-7; 8 bases agree with TRBD2. CDR3 protein: CASSLGGGGGGQYF. DNA for the CDR3: TGTGCCAGCAGCCTCGGGGGGGGCGGAGGCGGGCAGTACTTC.